This record looks at one T cell receptor beta chain sequence and its context. Its antigen remains unidentified. Per germline, CDR1 GTSNPN and CDR2 SVGIG (reference sequence). Losses at the gene ends were 5 bases for V and 2 bases for J; bases not matched to a gene: 7. CDR3 length: 14 residues. This entry belongs to a study of shared clonotypes between healthy human individuals. Study in general: CD8 memory received one plate per donor, CD8 naive two, CD4 memory three and CD4 naive three.

Produced via immunoSEQ multiplex PCR; TCRdb's table is partial and in-frame only. The table records about 680,000 clones, 74% of them present only once. Donors had no recently reported acute infections or vaccinations and were HIV-negative. Points from the study as a whole: Sample collection involved blood only; tissue repertoires are likely different. Represented genetic and exposure-history diversity was restricted by having few donors.

The material sequenced was memory CD4+ T cells sorted from blood. This sample's subset: CD45RA-negative fraction. The rearrangement links TRBV30 to TRBJ2-7; TRBD1 matches at 9 bases. The receptor was derived from a woman under 40 in good health. The CDR3 sequence: CAWYPGQGPYEQYF. The CDR3 nucleotides are TGTGCCTGGTACCCGGGACAGGGTCCCTACGAGCAGTACTTC.